These 8 T cell receptor beta chains came from one sample sequenced in a study of cytomegalovirus exposure and HLA in healthy donors. Use of 60 Vbeta and 13 Jbeta primers characterized the PCR. Method: immunoSEQ multiplex PCR; TCRdb's copy keeps in-frame clones and lacks some. The sample contains fewer than 200,000 clones, around 83% of which appear only once. Sequences were obtained from PBMCs. These receptors all stem from a man aged 35-49 years in good health and CMV-seropositive.

This clone was observed a handful of times. This chain joins TRBV7-9 and TRBJ2-7; D possibly corresponds to TRBD2 (5 bases). Trimming left V 5 bases short and J 8 bases short, with 10 bases between. The CDR3 spans 11 residues. Germline V gene sequence: CDR1 SEHNR, CDR2 FQNEAQ (reference sequence). The CDR3 spells CASSPGFQQYF. CDR3 DNA: TGTGCCAGCAGCCCGGGGTTTCAGCAGTACTTC.

The chain combines TRBV6-1 with TRBJ1-2, with D unresolved. CDR1 and CDR2 from the germline V gene are MNHNS and SASEGT. The germline V and J ends were trimmed by 2 bases and 1 base, with 5 bases remaining between them. The CDR3 spans 13 residues. CDR3: CASSEISNYGYTF. CDR3 DNA: TGTGCCAGCAGTGAAATCAGTAACTATGGCTACACCTTC.

The gene calls are TRBV27 and TRBJ1-1; no firm D call. Germline V lookup: CDR1 MNHEY, CDR2 SMNVEV (reference sequence). The CDR3 length is 15 residues. The germline V and J ends were trimmed by 0 bases and 0 bases, with 8 bases remaining between them. The CDR3 region has the DNA TGTGCCAGCAGTTTATCGGCTCCTGTGAACACTGAAGCTTTCTTT. This codes for CASSLSAPVNTEAFF.

The rearrangement joins TRBV9 to TRBJ2-6; no clear D. V lost 0 bases and J 0 bases, leaving 10 bases between the germline ends. The length of the CDR3 is 17 residues. Germline CDR1 reads SGDLS; CDR2 reads YYNGEE. The CDR3 sequence: CASSVAMVSSGANVLTF. The DNA for the CDR3 is TGTGCCAGCAGCGTAGCCATGGTGAGCTCTGGGGCCAACGTCCTGACTTTC. The full variable domain, rest sourced from reference TRBV9 and TRBJ2-6, is DSGVTQTPKHLITATGQRVTLRCSPRSGDLSVYWYQQSLDQGLQFLIQYYNGEERAKGNILERFSAQQFPDLHSELNLSSLELGDSALYFCASSVAMVSSGANVLTFGAGSRLTVL.

The table lists this clone with a few counts. The genes are TRBV5-1 and TRBJ1-4, with D perhaps TRBD1 (6 bases). Germline V gene sequence: CDR1 SGHRS, CDR2 YFSETQ. Between the trimmed V and J ends, which lost 4 bases and 7 bases, there was a span of 11 bases. The CDR3 runs to 13 residues. The CDR3 DNA follows: TGCGCCAGCAGCAGGGGGACAAGTGAAAAACTGTTTTTT. Translating it yields CASSRGTSEKLFF. The complete variable domain, with remaining parts taken from reference TRBV5-1 and TRBJ1-4, reads KAGVTQTPRYLIKTRGQQVTLSCSPISGHRSVSWYQQTPGQGLQFLFEYFSETQRNKGNFPGRFSGRQFSNSRSEMNVSTLELGDSALYLCASSRGTSEKLFFGSGTQLSVL.

This sequence joins TRBV30 and TRBJ2-1; 7 positions agree with TRBD2. The CDR3 covers 12 residues. Germline loops: CDR1 GTSNPN, CDR2 SVGIG (reference sequence). Unmatched junction bases numbered 7, after V lost 5 bases and J lost 9 bases. The CDR3, as DNA: TGTGCCTGGGAGGCGGGAGTGGCTGAGCAGTTCTTC. Translation gives CAWEAGVAEQFF.

On this clone: The sample contains more than one DNA sequence encoding this CDR3. This chain links TRBV18 with TRBJ2-1; TRBD1 agrees at 9 bases. V shed 0 bases, J shed 4 bases, and the junction held 1 base outside the gene matches. The CDR3 extends over 15 amino acids. Looked up from germline, CDR1 is KGHSH and CDR2 is LQKENI. CDR3 in amino acids: CASSPPGQGYNEQFF. CDR3 nucleotides: TGTGCCAGCTCACCACCGGGACAGGGATACAATGAGCAGTTCTTC.

J is TRBJ2-2 and V is TRBV11-2, with 10 bases fitting TRBD2. The J segment lost 6 bases and the V segment lost 1 base, leaving 5 bases of the junction unmatched. This CDR3 is 16 amino acids long. Germline V gives CDR1 SGHAT, CDR2 FQNNGV. The CDR3 loop reads CASSLGKAGGAGELFF. Written as DNA, the CDR3 is TGTGCCAGCAGCTTAGGGAAAGCGGGAGGGGCCGGGGAGCTGTTTTTT.